The 4 T cell receptor beta chains given below trace back to one sample, sequenced in a study of human T cells and chemical hapten exposure. Documented time point: patch test 2, 6 weeks after DPC sensitization. Treatment defined: therapeutic diphenylcyclopropenone sensitization with weekly scalp DPC. In TCRdb, the RACE reads were re-called with MiXCR into one record per CDR3 protein. The data hold around 130,000 distinct CDR3 sequences, with roughly 10% observed a single time. Sequencing was performed on whole blood, taken in connection with sensitization to the hapten diphenylcyclopropenone (DPC). Receptor source: a woman aged 45-60 years with alopecia areata. Some clones in this sample may be carry-over from other donors' samples.

The table lists this clonotype with many counts. The V call is TRBV7-2, the J call TRBJ2-1; 9 bases fit TRBD2. V trimming: 5 bases; J trimming: 4 bases; junction bases outside the gene matches: 12. Germline V lookup: CDR1 SGHTA, CDR2 FQGNSA. This CDR3 is built from 17 residues. The CDR3 loop reads CASSHPPGLAVYNEQFF. As DNA, the CDR3 is TGTGCCAGCAGCCACCCGCCGGGACTAGCTGTATACAATGAGCAGTTCTTC.

This clonotype was recorded at least ten times. This chain links TRBV5-1 with TRBJ2-3; D uncertain. Between the trimmed V and J ends, which lost 0 bases and 4 bases, there was a span of 9 bases. The length of the CDR3 is 14 residues. From germline, CDR1 is SGHRS and CDR2 YFSETQ. Here the CDR3 reads CASSLAAVPDTQYF. Written as DNA, the CDR3 is TGCGCCAGCAGCTTGGCCGCCGTACCAGATACGCAGTATTTT. The full variable domain, in which reference TRBV5-1 and TRBJ2-3 provide the parts outside the CDR3, is KAGVTQTPRYLIKTRGQQVTLSCSPISGHRSVSWYQQTPGQGLQFLFEYFSETQRNKGNFPGRFSGRQFSNSRSEMNVSTLELGDSALYLCASSLAAVPDTQYFGPGTRLTVL.

There are a few counts of this clonotype. The chain combines TRBV6-2 or TRBV6-3 with TRBJ2-2, with 9 bases fitting TRBD2. CDR3 length: 15 residues. CDR1 MNHEY and CDR2 SVGEGT come from the germline V gene. The V gene end was trimmed by 3 bases and the J gene end by 6 bases; junction bases not matched to a gene: 5. In nucleotides, the CDR3 is TGTGCCAGCAGTTATACGGGACTAGCCTCCGGGGAGCTGTTTTTT. Protein: CASSYTGLASGELFF.

In this sample, this clonotype turned up many times. The chain is built from TRBV6-1 and TRBJ2-1; D is unresolved. Looked up from germline, CDR1 is MNHNS and CDR2 is SASEGT. Trimming shortened V by 5 bases and J by 4 bases, and 9 bases separated the two germline ends. This CDR3 comprises 13 residues. DNA for the CDR3: TGTGCCAGCAGTCATAACACGTACAATGAGCAGTTCTTC. Encoded protein: CASSHNTYNEQFF.